One and the same sample provided the 21 T cell receptor beta chains below, sequenced in a study of shared clonotypes between healthy human individuals. Libraries were prepared by immunoSEQ multiplex PCR; TCRdb keeps only in-frame clonotypes and omits some of them. The data contain roughly 2.5 million clones, roughly nine tenths of them singletons. The sequenced material came from naive CD4+ T cells sorted from blood. Subset specified: CD45RA+ positively selected. The origin of the receptors is a man aged 18-30 years in good health.

V is TRBV30 and J is TRBJ1-2, with D perhaps matching TRBD1 (6 bases). Trimming took off 3 bases at V and 1 base at J, with 15 bases between the two ends. This CDR3 is 15 amino acids long. Germline loops: CDR1 GTSNPN, CDR2 SVGIG (reference sequence). CDR3: CAWRTEGTFNYGYTF. As DNA, the CDR3 is TGTGCCTGGAGGACCGAAGGGACATTTAACTATGGCTACACCTTC.

The V and J genes are TRBV7-2 and TRBJ1-4; D uncertain. Trimming took off 0 bases at V and 6 bases at J, with 5 bases between the two ends. The germline V gene has CDR1 SGHTA and CDR2 FQGNSA. The length of the CDR3 is 13 residues. The DNA for the CDR3 is TGTGCCAGCAGCTTAGCGCTAGATGAAAAACTGTTTTTT. Amino acid sequence: CASSLALDEKLFF.

The V gene is TRBV6-6, the J gene TRBJ2-1; tentatively, D is TRBD2 (6 bases). Trimming took off 2 bases at V and 9 bases at J, with 11 bases between the two ends. CDR1 and CDR2 (germline): MNHNY, SVGAGI (reference sequence). CDR3 size: 13 residues. The CDR3 nucleotides are TGTGCCAGCAGTTACGTGGCGGGAAGTGAGCAGTTCTTC. It encodes CASSYVAGSEQFF.

The chain recombines TRBV30 with TRBJ2-7, with D possibly being TRBD2 (6 bases). The CDR3 totals 13 residues. The germline CDR1 and CDR2 sequences are GTSNPN and SVGIG (reference sequence). V gave up 4 bases and J gave up 7 bases, with 17 bases separating them. The CDR3 loop is CAWTGDWLGEQYF. The CDR3 DNA follows: TGTGCCTGGACGGGGGACTGGCTGGGGGAGCAGTACTTC.

This chain links TRBV18 with TRBJ2-3; TRBD2 aligns across 11 bases. CDR1 and CDR2 from the germline V gene are KGHSH and LQKENI. The CDR3 covers 14 residues. J was trimmed by 4 bases and V by 6 bases; bases with no gene match: 3. As DNA, the CDR3 is TGTGCCAGCTCTGGGACTAGCGGTCCAGATACGCAGTATTTT. Translated: CASSGTSGPDTQYF.

On this clone itself: Within the sample, other DNA sequences also encode this same CDR3. The chain recombines TRBV2 with TRBJ2-1; D is uncertain. The V end was cut by 6 bases, the J end by 3 bases, with 9 bases between. This CDR3 is built from 13 residues. Germline CDR1 reads SNHLY; CDR2 reads FYNNEI. Written as DNA, the CDR3 is TGTGCCAGCAGGGAGTCTAGCTACAATGAGCAGTTCTTC. Residues: CASRESSYNEQFF. The full variable domain, in which reference TRBV2 and TRBJ2-1 provide the parts outside the CDR3, is EPEVTQTPSHQVTQMGQEVILRCVPISNHLYFYWYRQILGQKVEFLVSFYNNEISEKSEIFDDQFSVERPDGSNFTLKIRSTKLEDSAMYFCASRESSYNEQFFGPGTRLTVL.

The rearrangement links TRBV7-2 to TRBJ2-5; 7 bases are a match to TRBD2. The trim removed 0 bases at V and 5 bases at J, leaving 6 bases unmatched. Germline V gene data show CDR1 as SGHTA and CDR2 as FQGNSA. CDR3 size: 15 residues. In DNA, the CDR3 is TGTGCCAGCAGCTTAGCTCGGGGGGTGACGGAGACCCAGTACTTC. Its translation: CASSLARGVTETQYF. The complete variable domain, with remaining parts taken from reference TRBV7-2 and TRBJ2-5, reads GAGVSQSPSNKVTEKGKDVELRCDPISGHTALYWYRQSLGQGLEFLIYFQGNSAPDKSGLPSDRFSAERTGGSVSTLTIQRTQQEDSAVYLCASSLARGVTETQYFGPGTRLLVL.

The CDR3 region has the DNA TGTGCCAGCAGCCTCGACAGGGTGGGATACACCATATATTTT. Protein sequence: CASSLDRVGYTIYF. V usage is TRBV6-1 and J usage is TRBJ1-3; TRBD1 matches 7 bases. V dropped 6 bases and J dropped 8; count of bases not matched to a gene: 10. Germline V lookup: CDR1 MNHNS, CDR2 SASEGT. This CDR3 spans 14 amino acids.

The rearrangement uses TRBV10-3 and TRBJ1-6; D might be TRBD1 (6 bases). V was trimmed by 10 bases and J by 5 bases, leaving 18 bases between them. The CDR3 loop spans 15 amino acids. Germline V gene lookup returns CDR1 ENHRY and CDR2 SYGVKD. The CDR3, as DNA: TGTGCCACCCAAGGGGGGACCTACAATAATTCACCCCTCCACTTT. This codes for CATQGGTYNNSPLHF.

A remark on this clone: The identical CDR3 is also encoded by other nucleotide sequences in the sample. This chain connects TRBV30 to TRBJ2-5, with D uncertain. Germline CDR1 and CDR2: GTSNPN and SVGIG (reference sequence). The ends were cut back, 0 bases at V and 5 bases at J, with 7 bases in the middle. The CDR3 runs 12 residues. CDR3 DNA: TGTGCCTGGAGTGTACGGCGGGAGACCCAGTACTTC. Amino acid sequence: CAWSVRRETQYF.

This clone was counted between two and nine times. This sequence joins TRBV6-6 and TRBJ1-1; D is perhaps TRBD1 (5 bases). Germline V gives CDR1 MNHNY, CDR2 SVGAGI (reference sequence). This CDR3 comprises 13 residues. V was clipped by 5 bases and J by 1 base, with 8 bases between them. CDR3 sequence reads: CASSHGQNTEAFF. The CDR3 DNA reads as TGTGCCAGCAGTCACGGACAGAACACTGAAGCTTTCTTT.

The J gene is TRBJ2-7, the V gene TRBV29-1; 12 nucleotides align to TRBD1. V was pared by 7 bases and J by 8 bases, with 9 bases of the junction left unmatched. The CDR3 loop spans 13 amino acids. Germline values: CDR1 SQVTM, CDR2 ANQGSEA. Here the CDR3 reads CSANLGQGAKQYF. Written as DNA, the CDR3 is TGCAGCGCAAACCTGGGACAGGGGGCTAAGCAGTACTTC.

The genes are TRBV19 and TRBJ1-1; D is perhaps TRBD1 (5 bases). CDR3 length: 16 amino acids. CDR1 is LNHDA and CDR2 is SQIVND in the germline V gene (reference sequence). Trimming left V 7 bases short and J 0 bases short, with 18 bases between. Here the CDR3 DNA reads TGTGCCAGTACGGCAGGGAGGTCTCTGATGAACACTGAAGCTTTCTTT. This codes for CASTAGRSLMNTEAFF.

The chain uses TRBV7-8 and TRBJ1-5, with 12 bases that match TRBD1. The ends lost 1 base at V and 6 bases at J; junction bases unmatched: 10. The germline V gene has CDR1 SGHVS and CDR2 FQNEAQ. The CDR3 is 18 amino acids. This CDR3 is CASSLGLPGTGGIQPQHF. In nucleotides, the CDR3 is TGTGCCAGCAGCTTAGGTTTGCCCGGGACAGGGGGCATTCAGCCCCAGCATTTT.

The J gene is TRBJ2-7, the V gene TRBV6-6, with 13 nucleotides matching TRBD2. J gave up 12 bases and V 6 bases, and 11 bases lay outside the gene matches. The CDR3 has 14 amino acids. Germline CDR1 reads MNHNY; CDR2 reads SVGAGI (reference sequence). The DNA for the CDR3 is TGTGCCAGCAGAACCCCAGGACTAGCGGGAGTCTTGTACTTC. This gives the protein CASRTPGLAGVLYF.

The chain combines TRBV6-6 with TRBJ2-3, with 12 bases aligning to TRBD2. The CDR3 sequence is 15 residues long. Germline CDR1 and CDR2: MNHNY and SVGAGI (reference sequence). J was trimmed by 8 bases and V by 6 bases; bases with no gene match: 9. CDR3 bases: TGTGCCAGCAGCCCGACTAGCGGGGGCCCAGGTACGCAGTATTTT. Its protein product is CASSPTSGGPGTQYF.

DNA for the CDR3: TGTGCCAGTTTGGGACAGAACACTGAAGCTTTCTTT. Translation gives CASLGQNTEAFF. The V gene is TRBV2, the J gene TRBJ1-1, with TRBD1 as a possible D gene (6 bases). The CDR3 sequence is 12 residues long. Deletions cut 9 bases from V and 1 base from J, with 9 bases between. Germline CDR1 is SNHLY and CDR2 is FYNNEI.

The sample holds a few counts of this clone. V gene TRBV6-4 combines with J gene TRBJ2-2; D not resolved. V lost 0 bases and J 6 bases, leaving 8 bases between the germline ends. The CDR3 contains 14 residues. CDR1 and CDR2 from the germline V gene are MRHNA and SNTAGT. DNA for the CDR3: TGTGCCAGCAGTGACTCGTCCAGCGCCGGGGAGCTGTTTTTT. It is translated as CASSDSSSAGELFF.

V gene TRBV5-4 combines with J gene TRBJ1-2; no definite D call. The CDR3 is made up of 15 amino acids. Trimming took 0 bases from V and 1 from J, leaving 10 bases between them. Germline loops: CDR1 SGHNT, CDR2 YYREEE (reference sequence). CDR3 in amino acids: CASSLEVSVNYGYTF. The DNA for the CDR3 is TGTGCCAGCAGCTTGGAGGTCTCAGTTAACTATGGCTACACCTTC.

The chain carries TRBV18 and TRBJ2-7; unclear D gene. CDR1 and CDR2 (germline): KGHSH, LQKENI. CDR3 length equals 12 residues. V was pared by 4 bases and J by 3 bases, with 7 bases between. The chain's CDR3 is CASSRVDYEQYF. The DNA for the CDR3 is TGTGCCAGCTCACGCGTTGACTACGAGCAGTACTTC.

On this clone itself: The identical CDR3 is also encoded by other nucleotide sequences in the sample. The chain is built from TRBV28 and TRBJ2-7; no reliable D call. Trimming took off 2 bases at V and 3 bases at J, with 5 bases between the two ends. Germline CDR1 is MDHEN and CDR2 is SYDVKM. The length of the CDR3 is 12 residues. CDR3 region: CASSLGLYEQYF. The CDR3 DNA is TGTGCCAGCAGTTTAGGTCTCTACGAGCAGTACTTC.